This TCR beta chain came from a study of blood T cell repertoires in COVID-19. For the study at large: Both acute and convalescent COVID-19 samples were obtained from the United States, Italy and Spain. T cells, B-cell-depleted T cells, or PBMCs supplied cDNA or gDNA.

This clone was recorded a few times. Original data processing: Reference gene primers were amplified, and this amplification served to estimate nucleated cell counts. Clones were sequenced by immunoSEQ multiplex PCR, and TCRdb holds only the in-frame ones, with some missing. V and J calls and clone size are given by that table; D and trimming were obtained from the DNA. This table has 55,000 to 65,000 clones, around 88% appearing once. Trimming cost V 10 bases and J 6 bases; bases outside gene matches: 6. The germline V gene encodes CDR1 MNHEY and CDR2 SVGAGI. CDR3 length: 11 amino acids. The sequenced material came from peripheral blood. This chain joins TRBV6-5 and TRBJ2-7; 7 bases line up with TRBD2. This receptor was obtained from a man between 60 and 75 years old with acute or convalescent COVID-19. CDR3 sequence reads: CATERGVEQYF. The CDR3 bases are TGTGCCACCGAGCGGGGTGTCGAGCAGTACTTC.